This TCR beta chain is from a study of blood T cell repertoires in COVID-19. In the authors' workflow: It was from reference gene primer amplification that nucleated cell counts were estimated. Data came from immunoSEQ multiplex PCR; TCRdb stores just in-frame clones and leaves some out. Clonal size and the V and J genes are those of that table, whereas D and trimming came from the DNA. The sample holds about 42,000 clones; 90% are singletons and the top ten take less than 3%. Germline V gene data show CDR1 as WSHSY and CDR2 as SAAADI. Trimming took off 8 bases at V and 1 base at J, with 9 bases between the two ends. This CDR3 has 12 amino acids.

Sequencing input: peripheral blood. The source is a man aged 50 or older with active COVID-19. The V call is TRBV10-2, the J call TRBJ2-7; perhaps TRBD2 as D (6 bases). The chain's CDR3 is CASGGLSYEQYF. The CDR3 DNA follows: TGCGCCAGCGGAGGGCTATCCTACGAGCAGTACTTC.